A selection of T cell receptor beta chains follows, all from one sample in a study of cytomegalovirus exposure and HLA in healthy donors. The method was immunoSEQ multiplex PCR; TCRdb's version includes in-frame clones alone and lacks a portion of them. This specimen shows around 45,000 clones; the ten leading clones hold 17%. The sample consisted of PBMCs. Receptors originate from a male donor in good health and CMV-seronegative. Both conserved end residues are part of each CDR3.

v_gene	j_gene	CDR3aa
TRBV30	TRBJ1-1	CAWSPRGSFEAEAFF
TRBV5-4	TRBJ2-6	CASSLEAIASGANVLTF
TRBV4-2	TRBJ2-7	CASSQAGIGSHLDYEQYF
TRBV25-1	TRBJ2-1	CASSGYRDRGRHEQFF
TRBV4-1	TRBJ2-7	CASSQGASSWYEQYF
TRBV4-1	TRBJ2-1	CASSQLPGQGIDEQFF
TRBV5-1	TRBJ1-2	CASSLVTGKSRYGYTF
TRBV6-5	TRBJ1-1	CASRNPGGVGEAFF
TRBV6-4	TRBJ2-1	CASSDSSGGVHEQFF
TRBV5-6	TRBJ2-7	CASSFRYEQYF
TRBV9	TRBJ2-3	CASSADTDTQYF
TRBV6-1	TRBJ2-2	CASSDGSLF